A selection of T cell receptor beta chains follows, all from one sample in a study of CD8+ T cells in alopecia areata. Assay used: immunoSEQ multiplex PCR; TCRdb lists only in-frame clones, some missing. The sample carries roughly 220,000 clones, approximately 67% recorded once. The specimen comprised CD4+ T cells sorted from blood, sampled at approximately week 42, from a patient treated with tofacitinib. These TCRs come from a human donor with alopecia areata. Each CDR3 is given with its conserved first and last residue. The D gene is left open where the match is weak. Clone size appears in some rows only: once, few, many, or a class for an expanded clone.

>TRBV29-1|.|TRBJ1-2|TRBD1
TGCAGCGTTCGGCCAGGGGGCTATGGCTACACCTTC
CSVRPGGYGYTF
>TRBV19|few|TRBJ1-1|.
TGTGCCAGTATGACCGACAGGAGAAGTGAAGCTTTCTTT
CASMTDRRSEAFF
>TRBV30|.|TRBJ1-6|.
TGTGCCTGGAGTGTCTTAGAGGGAGGGTCACCCCTCCACTTT
CAWSVLEGGSPLHF
>TRBV29-1|.|TRBJ2-1|.
TGCAGCGTTTCCCACTCCTACAATGAGCAGTTCTTC
CSVSHSYNEQFF
>TRBV30|.|TRBJ1-2|.
TGTGCCTGGAGAGTGGTCGGCAGGGGAAACTATGGCTACACCTTC
CAWRVVGRGNYGYTF
>TRBV2|.|TRBJ2-2|.
TGTGCCAGCAGTGAAGTGGTCACCGGGGAGCTGTTTTTT
CASSEVVTGELFF
>TRBV19|.|TRBJ1-1|.
TGTGCCAGTAGGGACACCTGGAACACTGAAGCTTTCTTT
CASRDTWNTEAFF
>TRBV30|few|TRBJ1-1|.
TGTGCCTGGAAACGAGGCGCTGAAGCTTTCTTT
CAWKRGAEAFF
>TRBV5-6|few|TRBJ2-7|TRBD1
TGTGCCAGCAGCTTGCGACAGGGTCTGTACTTC
CASSLRQGLYF
>TRBV29-1|few|TRBJ2-3|TRBD1
TGCACCACTAGGGGACAGAACACAGATACGCAGTATTTT
CTTRGQNTDTQYF
>TRBV7-2|.|TRBJ2-5|.
TGTGCCAGCAGCCGGACAGTTCGAGAGACCCAGTACTTC
CASSRTVRETQYF
>TRBV30|.|TRBJ2-3|TRBD2
TGTGCCTGGACCGGGGGGGCAACAGATACGCAGTATTTT
CAWTGGATDTQYF
>TRBV15|.|TRBJ1-6|.
TGTGCCACCAGCAGAGTAAGCGGTCGAGGTGGTTCACCCCTCCACTTT
CATSRVSGRGGSPLHF
>TRBV27|.|TRBJ1-1|TRBD1
TGTGCCAGCAGTTCTTCCGAAGCAGGGGGTCAGACCACTGAAGCTTTCTTT
CASSSSEAGGQTTEAFF
>TRBV5-6|once|TRBJ2-5|.
TGTGCCAGCAGCTTGCGGCGGGAAGGACTCATGAGAGTTCAAGAGACCCAGTACTTC
CASSLRREGLMRVQETQYF
>TRBV7-6|once|TRBJ1-4|.
TGTGCCAGCAGCCCCGGAAAGGAAAAACTGTTTTTT
CASSPGKEKLFF
>TRBV10-3|few|TRBJ2-1|TRBD1
TGTGCCATCAGGAGACAGGGGGCAGTCAATGAGCAGTTCTTC
CAIRRQGAVNEQFF
>TRBV7-2|many|TRBJ1-1|.
TGTGCCAGTGACGCCACTCAGAACACTGAAGCTTTCTTT
CASDATQNTEAFF
>TRBV5-6|.|TRBJ2-7|TRBD1
TGTGCCAGCAGCCTAGGACAGGGCTCCTACGAGCAGTACTTC
CASSLGQGSYEQYF
>TRBV7-9|once|TRBJ1-1|.
TGTGCCAGCAGCTTAATTTCTGAAGCTTTCTTT
CASSLISEAFF